This TCR beta chain was obtained from a study of blood T cell repertoires in COVID-19. Overall study context: From the United States, Italy and Spain came samples of acute and convalescent COVID-19.

This clone was found once. The CDR3 is 15 residues long. Germline values: CDR1 SGHRS, CDR2 YFSETQ. V lost 3 bases to trimming and J lost 5 bases; unmatched junction nucleotides: 6. Per the study methods: Counts of nucleated cells, estimated from reference gene primer amplification, were obtained. Produced via immunoSEQ multiplex PCR; TCRdb's table is partial and in-frame only. V and J calls and clone size follow that table, whereas D and trimming were derived from the DNA. The profile shows about 180,000 clones, roughly 81% of them singletons. The Seattle site enrolled patients during active infection and followed them longitudinally.

V gene TRBV5-1 combines with J gene TRBJ2-2; 8 nucleotides align to TRBD2. The TCR originated in a woman of 80 years or more with COVID-19, enrolled during active disease. The sequencing sample was made of peripheral blood. The CDR3 DNA is TGCGCCAGCAGCTGGGGAAGCGGGGGAACCGGGGAGCTGTTTTTT. Its translation is CASSWGSGGTGELFF.